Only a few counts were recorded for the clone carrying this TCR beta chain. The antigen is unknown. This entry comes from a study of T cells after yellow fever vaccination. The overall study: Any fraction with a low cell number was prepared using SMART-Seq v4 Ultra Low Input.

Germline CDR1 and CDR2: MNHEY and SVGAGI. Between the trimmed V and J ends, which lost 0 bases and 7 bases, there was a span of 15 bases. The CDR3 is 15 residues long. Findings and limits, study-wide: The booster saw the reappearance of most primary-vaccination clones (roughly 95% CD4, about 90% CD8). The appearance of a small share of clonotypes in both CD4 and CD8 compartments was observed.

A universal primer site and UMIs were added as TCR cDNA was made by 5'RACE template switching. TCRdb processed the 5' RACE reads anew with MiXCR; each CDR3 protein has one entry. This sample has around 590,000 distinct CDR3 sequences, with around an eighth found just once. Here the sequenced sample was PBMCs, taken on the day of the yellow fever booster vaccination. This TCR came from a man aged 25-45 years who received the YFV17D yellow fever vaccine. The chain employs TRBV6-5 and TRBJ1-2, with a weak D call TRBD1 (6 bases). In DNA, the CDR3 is TGTGCCAGCAGTTACTCGGTCAGGGGATTGAGTGGCTACACCTTC. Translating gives CASSYSVRGLSGYTF.